The 31 T cell receptor beta chains below were found in one sample sequenced in a study of blood T cell repertoires in COVID-19. TCRdb's table, derived via immunoSEQ multiplex PCR, lists solely in-frame clones and lacks some. The data show about 100,000 clones, with about nine tenths seen just once and 2.1% held by the top ten. Sequencing was carried out using peripheral blood. The receptors were gathered from a man between 50 and 59 years old with active COVID-19.

The V call is TRBV7-2, the J call TRBJ1-1; 7 nucleotides match TRBD1. With V trimmed by 5 bases and J by 3 bases, 6 bases remained unmatched. The CDR3 totals 14 residues. In germline, CDR1 is SGHTA, CDR2 FQGNSA. The CDR3 nucleotides are TGTGCCAGCAGCCCGATCCAGGGGGACACTGAAGCTTTCTTT. Translating it yields CASSPIQGDTEAFF.

The chain couples TRBV5-5 to TRBJ1-1; 7 bases align to TRBD1. There are 13 residues in the CDR3. Germline values: CDR1 SGHKS, CDR2 YYEKEE (reference sequence). Losses at the gene ends were 1 base for V and 7 bases for J; bases not matched to a gene: 4. CDR3 DNA: TGTGCCAGCAGCTTGTGGGGGACAGTTGAAGCTTTCTTT. Protein: CASSLWGTVEAFF.

This sequence joins TRBV2 and TRBJ2-6; no clear D gene. V gave up 1 base and J gave up 0 bases, with 4 bases separating them. Germline lookup yields CDR1 SNHLY and CDR2 FYNNEI. The CDR3 extends over 15 amino acids. CDR3 nucleotides: TGTGCCAGCAGTGAAGGTATCTCTGGGGCCAACGTCCTGACTTTC. Protein sequence: CASSEGISGANVLTF.

The chain joins TRBV19 to TRBJ2-2; the D gene is possibly TRBD1 (6 bases). Germline values: CDR1 LNHDA, CDR2 SQIVND (reference sequence). This CDR3 has 15 amino acids. The V end was cut by 4 bases, the J end by 5 bases, with 14 bases between. The DNA for the CDR3 is TGTGCCAGTAGTAACCAGGGGTTTCGAACCGGGGAGCTGTTTTTT. Its protein product is CASSNQGFRTGELFF. The entire variable domain, with the rest obtained from reference TRBV19 and TRBJ2-2, is as follows: DGGITQSPKYLFRKEGQNVTLSCEQNLNHDAMYWYRQDPGQGLRLIYYSQIVNDFQKGDIAEGYSVSREKKESFPLTVTSAQKNPTAFYLCASSNQGFRTGELFFGEGSRLTVL.

The chain recombines TRBV30 with TRBJ1-2; TRBD1 might be the D (5 bases). The CDR3 spans 15 residues. The V and J ends lost 5 bases and 0 bases respectively, with 16 bases between them. From germline, CDR1 is GTSNPN and CDR2 SVGIG (reference sequence). Written as DNA, the CDR3 is TGTGCCTGGGGGATGCGGGGCCGTTCTAACTATGGCTACACCTTC. Its translation: CAWGMRGRSNYGYTF.

The rearrangement links TRBV5-4 to TRBJ2-1, with 8 bases matching TRBD2. J lost 6 bases, V lost 3 bases, and 8 bases had no gene match. The length of the CDR3 is 15 residues. CDR1 is SGHNT, CDR2 YYREEE, per germline (reference sequence). CDR3 sequence: CASSSGLGGANEQFF. Written as DNA, the CDR3 is TGTGCCAGCAGCTCGGGACTAGGGGGGGCCAATGAGCAGTTCTTC.

The chain employs TRBV5-1 and TRBJ2-3; 11 bases are a match to TRBD2. The CDR3 covers 16 residues. Germline CDR1 and CDR2: SGHRS and YFSETQ. With V trimmed by 6 bases and J by 2 bases, 8 bases remained unmatched. CDR3 sequence: CASNTGLAEPTDTQYF. The CDR3 nucleotides are TGCGCCAGCAACACGGGACTAGCGGAGCCCACAGATACGCAGTATTTT.

The chain has TRBV19 and TRBJ1-5; TRBD1 might be the D (6 bases). V lost 3 bases, J lost 9 bases, and 24 bases lay in between. This CDR3 is 17 amino acids long. Germline CDR1 LNHDA, CDR2 SQIVND (reference sequence). CDR3 sequence reads: CASSIGGGEGIRAPQHF. The CDR3 bases are TGTGCCAGTAGTATTGGGGGCGGGGAGGGAATTAGGGCGCCCCAGCATTTT.

The V and J genes are TRBV15 and TRBJ1-1, with 7 bases matching TRBD1. CDR3 length: 15 amino acids. The J segment lost 2 bases and the V segment lost 1 base, leaving 4 bases of the junction unmatched. Germline lookup yields CDR1 LNHNV and CDR2 YYDKDF (reference sequence). The CDR3 DNA sequence: TGTGCCACCAGCAGAGGTAACAGGGGAAACACTGAAGCTTTCTTT. Residues: CATSRGNRGNTEAFF.

The chain is built from TRBV6-6 and TRBJ1-1; D remains unclear. V gave up 0 bases and J gave up 1 base, with 6 bases separating them. The germline V gene has CDR1 MNHNY and CDR2 SVGAGI (reference sequence). The CDR3 spans 14 residues. CDR3 nucleotide sequence: TGTGCCAGCAGTTACTCAGAGGGGAACACTGAAGCTTTCTTT. Protein sequence: CASSYSEGNTEAFF.

The V gene is TRBV7-2, the J gene TRBJ2-5; perhaps TRBD2 as D (6 bases). The CDR3 totals 14 residues. V gave up 5 bases and J gave up 1 base, with 11 bases separating them. Germline values: CDR1 SGHTA, CDR2 FQGNSA. The CDR3 spells CASSLLAFQETQYF. The CDR3 DNA is TGTGCCAGCAGCCTCCTAGCGTTCCAAGAGACCCAGTACTTC.

The chain couples TRBV3-1 (or the pseudogene TRBV3-2) to TRBJ2-1; 11 bases align to TRBD2. This CDR3 has 20 amino acids. From germline, CDR1 is LGHDT and CDR2 YNNKEL (reference sequence). Trimming took 0 bases from V and 9 from J; bases not matched to a gene: 19. The CDR3 reads CASSQEPSGLAGGLNGEQFF. In DNA, the CDR3 is TGTGCCAGCAGCCAAGAGCCTTCGGGCCTAGCGGGAGGTCTAAATGGTGAGCAGTTCTTC.

The CDR3 protein is CASSRGLAGENEQFF. The CDR3 nucleotides are TGTGCCAGCAGCAGGGGACTAGCGGGAGAGAATGAGCAGTTCTTC. The chain uses TRBV9 and TRBJ2-1; 14 bases match TRBD2. J gave up 7 bases and V 4 bases, and 4 bases lay outside the gene matches. Germline loops: CDR1 SGDLS, CDR2 YYNGEE. This CDR3 is 15 amino acids long. The whole variable domain, filled in from reference TRBV9 and TRBJ2-1, reads DSGVTQTPKHLITATGQRVTLRCSPRSGDLSVYWYQQSLDQGLQFLIQYYNGEERAKGNILERFSAQQFPDLHSELNLSSLELGDSALYFCASSRGLAGENEQFFGPGTRLTVL.

The CDR3 DNA is TGCAGCGTCGGGTCCGGGGGGTATGGCTACACCTTC. Protein product: CSVGSGGYGYTF. The rearrangement uses TRBV29-1 and TRBJ1-2, with a weak D call TRBD1 (5 bases). The CDR3 has 12 residues. Germline assignment: CDR1 SQVTM and CDR2 ANQGSEA. Trimming took off 6 bases at V and 5 bases at J, with 13 bases between the two ends.

The genes are TRBV5-1 and TRBJ1-4; D remains unclear. The CDR3 spans 13 residues. CDR1 is SGHRS, CDR2 YFSETQ, per germline. Trimming removed 3 bases from V and 8 bases from J, with 11 bases in between. The CDR3 here is CASSSRPGEKLFF. The CDR3 coding sequence is TGCGCCAGCAGCTCACGGCCCGGGGAAAAACTGTTTTTT.

J is TRBJ1-6 and V is TRBV10-1, with D maybe TRBD1 (6 bases). This CDR3 comprises 12 residues. Germline V gene sequence: CDR1 WNHNN, CDR2 SYGVQD (reference sequence). V gave up 6 bases and J gave up 13 bases, with 13 bases separating them. CDR3: CASSAQGLPLHF. In DNA form, the CDR3 reads TGCGCCAGCAGCGCACAGGGTCTTCCCCTCCACTTT.

The chain is built from TRBV29-1 and TRBJ1-1, with TRBD1 identical over 8 bases. CDR3 length: 14 residues. Trimming removed 5 bases from V and 10 bases from J; junction bases left unmatched: 15. CDR1 is SQVTM and CDR2 is ANQGSEA in the germline V gene. The CDR3 DNA follows: TGCAGCGTTTTAACAGGGGGTAACCGGCCCCCAGCTTTCTTT. Translation gives CSVLTGGNRPPAFF.

The chain is built from TRBV29-1 and TRBJ2-3; 10 nucleotides align to TRBD2. The junction had 8 bases not matched to a gene; V was cut back by 7 bases and J by 1 base. Germline CDR1 reads SQVTM; CDR2 reads ANQGSEA. This CDR3 has 15 residues. The CDR3, as DNA: TGCAGCGCGTCGACTAGCGGGCCCCGCACAGATACGCAGTATTTT. It yields the protein CSASTSGPRTDTQYF.

V and J are TRBV21-1 and TRBJ2-7; no check of the table's D call, TRBD1, against the DNA was made. TRBV21-1 is classified as a pseudogene. The CDR3 has 14 amino acids. The CDR3 region is CASSKEVRPGEQYV. The CDR3 bases are TGTGCCAGCAGCAAAGAAGTCAGGCCAGGCGAGCAGTACGTC.

The rearrangement joins TRBV11-3 to TRBJ2-1; 10 bases match TRBD2. V dropped 3 bases and J dropped 5; count of bases not matched to a gene: 19. CDR1 and CDR2 from the germline V gene are SGHNT and YENEEA. The CDR3 is 20 residues long. The CDR3 spells CASSLTPRGSSGRRDNEQFF. Written as DNA, the CDR3 is TGTGCCAGCAGCTTGACCCCCAGGGGCAGTAGCGGGAGGCGGGACAATGAGCAGTTCTTC.

The gene calls are TRBV6-1 and TRBJ2-4; D ambiguous. The germline gives CDR1 MNHNS, CDR2 SASEGT. Trimming took off 3 bases at V and 0 bases at J, with 9 bases between the two ends. CDR3 length equals 15 residues. The CDR3 spells CASSDLRIAKNIQYF. The CDR3 DNA reads as TGTGCCAGCAGTGATTTGAGGATAGCCAAAAACATTCAGTACTTC.

V usage is TRBV3-1 (or the pseudogene TRBV3-2) and J usage is TRBJ2-7; 10 nucleotides align to TRBD1. Unmatched junction bases numbered 5, after V lost 4 bases and J lost 2 bases. CDR1 LGHDT and CDR2 YNNKEL come from the germline V gene (reference sequence). This CDR3 is 15 amino acids long. The CDR3 DNA is TGTGCCAGCAGCCCCGGACAGGGGGGCACCTACGAGCAGTACGTC. Translated: CASSPGQGGTYEQYV.

The rearrangement uses TRBV5-1 and TRBJ2-1, with a weak D call TRBD1 (5 bases). There are 15 residues in the CDR3. Germline lookup yields CDR1 SGHRS and CDR2 YFSETQ. V was shortened by 1 base and J by 0 bases, with 8 bases between the two germline ends. The CDR3 here is CASSLRQGSYNEQFF. DNA for the CDR3: TGCGCCAGCAGCTTGCGGCAGGGCTCCTACAATGAGCAGTTCTTC. The entire variable domain, with the rest obtained from reference TRBV5-1 and TRBJ2-1, is as follows: KAGVTQTPRYLIKTRGQQVTLSCSPISGHRSVSWYQQTPGQGLQFLFEYFSETQRNKGNFPGRFSGRQFSNSRSEMNVSTLELGDSALYLCASSLRQGSYNEQFFGPGTRLTVL.

The J gene is TRBJ2-3, the V gene TRBV4-2; 7 bases align to TRBD1. V lost 1 base to trimming and J lost 2 bases; unmatched junction nucleotides: 3. Germline V gene sequence: CDR1 LGHNA, CDR2 YNFKEQ. CDR3 length equals 15 residues. The CDR3 loop reads CASSQAGTDTDTQYF. For the CDR3, the DNA is TGTGCCAGCAGCCAAGCCGGGACAGACACAGATACGCAGTATTTT.

The V and J genes are TRBV25-1 and TRBJ2-7; 10 bases are a match to TRBD1. After removal of 0 bases from V and 5 bases from J, the junction contained 10 bases not matched to a gene. Per the germline V gene, CDR1 is MGHDK and CDR2 is SYGVNS. The CDR3 runs to 17 residues. CDR3 in DNA: TGTGCCAGCAGTGAATATATACGTGGACAGGGGGTCCACGAGCAGTACGTC. Protein: CASSEYIRGQGVHEQYV.

This chain links TRBV18 with TRBJ1-2; D may be TRBD1 (5 bases). Germline CDR1 reads KGHSH; CDR2 reads LQKENI. Trimming removed 3 bases from V and 6 bases from J, with 11 bases in between. The CDR3 has 13 residues. The CDR3 nucleotides are TGTGCCAGCTCACCCAGGGTAGAAGATGGCTACACCTTC. Translating gives CASSPRVEDGYTF.

V is TRBV6-5 and J is TRBJ2-5; TRBD1 agrees at 9 bases. The CDR3 extends over 14 amino acids. The ends lost 8 bases at V and 2 bases at J; junction bases unmatched: 6. CDR1 and CDR2 (germline): MNHEY, SVGAGI. DNA of the CDR3: TGTGCCAGCTCCAGGGGGACAGGGCAAGAGACCCAGTACTTC. It yields the protein CASSRGTGQETQYF.

The V and J genes are TRBV19 and TRBJ1-5; the match to TRBD1 covers 8 bases. The V segment lost 8 bases and the J segment 2 bases; nucleotides outside the gene matches: 8. The CDR3 sequence is 15 residues long. Germline lookup yields CDR1 LNHDA and CDR2 SQIVND (reference sequence). The CDR3 DNA is TGTGCCAGTGCGTTTGACAGGGGTGGCAATCAGCCCCAGCATTTT. It specifies CASAFDRGGNQPQHF.

V usage is TRBV19 and J usage is TRBJ2-1; D possibly corresponds to TRBD1 (6 bases). Between the trimmed V and J ends, which lost 5 bases and 0 bases, there was a span of 20 bases. Germline lookup yields CDR1 LNHDA and CDR2 SQIVND (reference sequence). The CDR3 length is 18 residues. The DNA for the CDR3 is TGTGCCAGTAGTTTTACCCCGGGACACATTATCTCCTACAATGAGCAGTTCTTC. Its protein product is CASSFTPGHIISYNEQFF.

The chain is built from TRBV27 and TRBJ2-7; D ambiguous. Per the germline V gene, CDR1 is MNHEY and CDR2 is SMNVEV (reference sequence). Between the trimmed V and J ends, which lost 6 bases and 5 bases, there was a span of 17 bases. This CDR3 comprises 14 residues. The CDR3 protein is CASRLTSSGHEQYV. The DNA of the CDR3 is TGTGCCAGCAGGCTAACGTCCTCAGGCCACGAGCAGTACGTC.

The chain couples TRBV11-2 to TRBJ2-7, with a weak D call TRBD1 (6 bases). In germline, CDR1 is SGHAT, CDR2 FQNNGV. Trimming cost V 5 bases and J 5 bases, with 19 bases left between them. The CDR3 sequence is 15 residues long. For the CDR3, the DNA is TGTGCCAGCAGCACTCGACAGGCCCTATGGGACGAGCAGTACTTC. This sequence encodes CASSTRQALWDEQYF.